The present T cell receptor beta chain was sequenced within a study of blood T cell repertoires in COVID-19. Study overall: Donors in the United States, Italy and Spain gave samples during acute or convalescent COVID-19. PBMCs, B-cell-depleted T cells, or T cells were the source of the cDNA or gDNA that made up the material.

Methods used by the authors: Reference gene primer amplification gave nucleated cell count estimates. Profiling relied on immunoSEQ multiplex PCR, and the TCRdb table lists in-frame clones only, not all of them. V, J and clone size derive from that table, while D and trimming were established from the DNA sequence. This table holds 92,000 or so clones, about two thirds found once. This clone has a handful of counts. Material for sequencing was peripheral blood. The clonotype was recovered from a woman older than 75 with acute or convalescent COVID-19.

CDR3 protein: CASSTSGFPNSPLHF. CDR3 nucleotide sequence: TGTGCCAGCAGCACCTCAGGGTTCCCGAATTCACCCCTCCACTTT. This sequence joins TRBV7-2 and TRBJ1-6, with D perhaps TRBD1 (5 bases). CDR1 is SGHTA and CDR2 is FQGNSA in the germline V gene. With 5 bases removed from V and 7 bases from J, the gap between germline ends came to 15 bases. CDR3 length: 15 amino acids.